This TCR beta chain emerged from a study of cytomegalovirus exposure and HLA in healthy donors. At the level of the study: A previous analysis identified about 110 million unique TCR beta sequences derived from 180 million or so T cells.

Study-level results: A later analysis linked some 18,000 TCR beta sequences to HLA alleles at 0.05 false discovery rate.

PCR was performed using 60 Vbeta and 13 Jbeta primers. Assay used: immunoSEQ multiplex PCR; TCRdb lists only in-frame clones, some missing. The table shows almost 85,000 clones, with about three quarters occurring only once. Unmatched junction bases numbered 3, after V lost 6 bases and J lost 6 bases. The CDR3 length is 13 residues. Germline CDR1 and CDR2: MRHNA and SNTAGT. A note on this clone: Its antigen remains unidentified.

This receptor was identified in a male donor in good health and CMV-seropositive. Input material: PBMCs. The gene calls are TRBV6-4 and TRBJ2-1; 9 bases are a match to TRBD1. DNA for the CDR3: TGTGCCAGCAGACAGACAGGGGGCAATGAGCAGTTCTTC. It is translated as CASRQTGGNEQFF.